One and the same sample provided the 27 T cell receptor beta chains below, sequenced in a study of Ad26.COV2.S vaccination and SARS-CoV-2 variants. Only in-frame clones appear in the TCRdb table, and some are missing; sequencing was by immunoSEQ multiplex PCR. The table has approximately 360,000 clones, 83% seen once. Treatment specified: around 19 received Ad26.COV2.S at low or high dose, single or two shots; 5 received placebo; per-sample allocation not given. Sampling took place 63 days after the first vaccine or placebo injection. The material was peripheral blood, obtained in a trial of Ad26.COV2.S vaccine versus placebo. The receptors originated from a person between 18 and 60 years old who received the Ad26.COV2.S COVID-19 vaccine or a placebo.

A single count supports this clone. V and J are TRBV2 and TRBJ2-5; D not resolved. Trimming pared 3 bases from V and 0 bases from J, leaving 8 bases between. The CDR3 totals 14 residues. The germline gives CDR1 SNHLY, CDR2 FYNNEI. The CDR3 coding sequence is TGTGCCAGCAGTGATCTACGGAACCAAGAGACCCAGTACTTC. Its protein is CASSDLRNQETQYF.

This sequence joins TRBV3-1 (or the pseudogene TRBV3-2) and TRBJ1-6; D is perhaps TRBD1 (6 bases). V lost 1 base and J lost 8, with 9 bases in between. The CDR3 runs 14 residues. CDR1 is LGHDT and CDR2 is YNNKEL in the germline V gene (reference sequence). The CDR3 spells CASSQAGADSPLHF. CDR3 coding DNA: TGTGCCAGCAGCCAAGCGGGGGCAGATTCACCCCTCCACTTT.

The chain is built from TRBV9 and TRBJ1-5; D is perhaps TRBD1 (6 bases). The CDR3 runs to 14 residues. Trimming removed 0 bases from V and 5 bases from J, with 9 bases in between. The germline V gene has CDR1 SGDLS and CDR2 YYNGEE. The CDR3 here is CASSVGGAYQPQHF. CDR3 sequence (DNA): TGTGCCAGCAGCGTAGGGGGGGCATATCAGCCCCAGCATTTT.

The chain joins TRBV6-5 to TRBJ2-7, with TRBD1 matching 7 bases. The CDR3 spans 16 residues. Germline CDR1 is MNHEY and CDR2 is SVGAGI. V was pared by 4 bases and J by 2 bases, with 11 bases of the junction left unmatched. CDR3 sequence reads: CASSSKAGTAAYEQYF. CDR3 nucleotide sequence: TGTGCCAGCAGTTCCAAGGCAGGGACAGCCGCCTACGAGCAGTACTTC.

This clone was recorded a few times. The chain employs TRBV2 and TRBJ1-2; possibly TRBD1 for D (6 bases). This CDR3 is built from 15 residues. Germline assignment: CDR1 SNHLY and CDR2 FYNNEI. The V gene lost 4 bases and the J gene lost 2 bases, with 14 bases spanning the gap. The CDR3 bases are TGTGCCAGCAGTGTGGTGGCAGGGGACAACTATGGCTACACCTTC. Translating it yields CASSVVAGDNYGYTF.

This chain joins TRBV7-2 and TRBJ2-5; D not certain. The CDR3 length is 13 residues. Germline assignment: CDR1 SGHTA and CDR2 FQGNSA. Trimming pared 5 bases from V and 4 bases from J, leaving 11 bases between. CDR3 nucleotides: TGTGCCAGCAGCCTTAACCCCCCAGAGACCCAGTACTTC. The encoded protein is CASSLNPPETQYF.

The V call is TRBV6-6, the J call TRBJ1-1, with D uncertain. The CDR3 covers 12 residues. Germline-derived CDR1 and CDR2 are MNHNY and SVGAGI (reference sequence). Trimming removed 8 bases from V and 3 bases from J, with 10 bases in between. The CDR3 reads CASPPGDTEAFF. CDR3 sequence (DNA): TGTGCCAGCCCGCCGGGAGACACTGAAGCTTTCTTT.

This sequence joins TRBV5-1 and TRBJ2-2; D may be TRBD1 (6 bases). Trimming stripped 0 bases from V and 4 bases from J, with 7 bases between. Germline V gene data show CDR1 as SGHRS and CDR2 as YFSETQ. CDR3 size: 14 residues. The CDR3: CASSLGGPTGELFF. CDR3 sequence (DNA): TGCGCCAGCAGCTTGGGGGGGCCCACCGGGGAGCTGTTTTTT.

This clone occurred many times. The chain combines TRBV27 with TRBJ2-2, with no clear D. Germline loops: CDR1 MNHEY, CDR2 SMNVEV (reference sequence). V was trimmed by 4 bases and J by 1 base, leaving 4 bases between them. The CDR3 covers 13 residues. CDR3 DNA sequence: TGTGCCAGCAGTTACGGGAACACCGGGGAGCTGTTTTTT. Its protein product is CASSYGNTGELFF.

The chain carries TRBV5-6 and TRBJ2-2; TRBD1 aligns across 7 bases. The CDR3 totals 13 residues. V shed 2 bases and J 8 bases; nucleotides not matched to a gene: 3. Germline CDR1 reads SGHDT; CDR2 reads YYEEEE. The CDR3 sequence: CASSFTGEGELFF. The DNA of the CDR3 is TGTGCCAGCAGCTTTACAGGGGAGGGGGAGCTGTTTTTT.

The rearrangement joins TRBV5-1 to TRBJ2-7; weak D call: TRBD1 (6 bases). Looked up from germline, CDR1 is SGHRS and CDR2 is YFSETQ. The CDR3 contains 18 residues. The ends were cut back, 0 bases at V and 3 bases at J, with 22 bases in the middle. CDR3 in DNA: TGCGCCAGCAGCTTGGACCCCCGGGACAAACCCCCCTACTACGAGCAGTACTTC. Protein: CASSLDPRDKPPYYEQYF. Based on the CDR3 plus reference TRBV5-1 and TRBJ2-7, the full variable domain is KAGVTQTPRYLIKTRGQQVTLSCSPISGHRSVSWYQQTPGQGLQFLFEYFSETQRNKGNFPGRFSGRQFSNSRSEMNVSTLELGDSALYLCASSLDPRDKPPYYEQYFGPGTRLTVT.

The rearrangement links TRBV30 to TRBJ2-1; D is unresolved. Germline V gene lookup returns CDR1 GTSNPN and CDR2 SVGIG (reference sequence). This CDR3 has 11 residues. With 1 base removed from V and 10 bases from J, the gap between germline ends came to 8 bases. The CDR3 loop reads CAWSGGQEQFF. The CDR3, as DNA: TGTGCCTGGAGTGGTGGTCAAGAGCAGTTCTTC.

The chain recombines TRBV5-1 with TRBJ2-3, with TRBD1 as a possible D gene (5 bases). The germline CDR1 and CDR2 sequences are SGHRS and YFSETQ. V lost 2 bases, J lost 7 bases, and 8 bases lay in between. CDR3 size: 12 residues. The CDR3, as DNA: TGCGCCAGCAGCTTTAGGGGCCATACGCAGTATTTT. Protein: CASSFRGHTQYF.

A single count supports this clone. The chain has TRBV10-3 and TRBJ2-5, with D possibly matching TRBD2 (7 bases). Germline values: CDR1 ENHRY, CDR2 SYGVKD. Trimming stripped 0 bases from V and 5 bases from J, with 19 bases between. The CDR3 spans 17 residues. The CDR3 loop is CAISESNSRGGQETQYF. The CDR3 region has the DNA TGTGCCATCAGTGAGTCGAATTCGAGGGGGGGCCAGGAGACCCAGTACTTC.

This rearrangement joins TRBV19 to TRBJ1-1, with TRBD1 matching 8 bases. The CDR3 sequence is 11 residues long. CDR1 and CDR2 (germline): LNHDA, SQIVND (reference sequence). With V trimmed by 5 bases and J by 10 bases, 3 bases remained unmatched. The chain's CDR3 is CASSVDRGAFF. CDR3 nucleotides: TGTGCCAGTAGTGTCGACAGGGGAGCTTTCTTT.

A word on this clone: At the DNA level, this CDR3 is encoded by other sequences in the same sample as well. This chain links TRBV9 with TRBJ2-6; D gene ambiguous. Trimming stripped 4 bases from V and 2 bases from J, with 4 bases between. Germline V gene lookup returns CDR1 SGDLS and CDR2 YYNGEE. This CDR3 region has 13 residues. CDR3 protein: CASSLTGANVLTF. DNA of the CDR3: TGTGCCAGCAGCCTCACTGGGGCCAACGTCCTGACTTTC.

The rearrangement uses TRBV3-1 (or the pseudogene TRBV3-2) and TRBJ2-7, with D unresolved. The CDR3 covers 16 residues. CDR1 and CDR2 (germline): LGHDT, YNNKEL (reference sequence). V was shortened by 6 bases and J by 2 bases, with 20 bases between the two germline ends. The CDR3 is CASRRNAASGAYEQYF. CDR3 DNA: TGTGCCAGCAGACGAAACGCGGCTAGTGGGGCCTACGAGCAGTACTTC.

The V call is TRBV27, the J call TRBJ2-7; 8 positions match TRBD1. The CDR3 extends over 16 amino acids. The trim removed 5 bases at V and 6 bases at J, leaving 15 bases unmatched. Looked up from germline, CDR1 is MNHEY and CDR2 is SMNVEV (reference sequence). The CDR3 nucleotides read TGTGCCAGCAGTGTCCTAGGAGACAGGGGAACCCCCGAGCAGTACTTC. It specifies CASSVLGDRGTPEQYF.

The chain uses TRBV5-1 and TRBJ2-1; D call uncertain. Germline assignment: CDR1 SGHRS and CDR2 YFSETQ. The V end was cut by 0 bases, the J end by 5 bases, with 9 bases between. This CDR3 has 14 amino acids. The CDR3 region is CASSLGTVNNEQFF. As DNA, the CDR3 is TGCGCCAGCAGCTTGGGGACGGTGAACAATGAGCAGTTCTTC.

The chain combines TRBV7-6 with TRBJ2-5, with 7 bases that match TRBD1. The germline V gene has CDR1 SGHVS and CDR2 FNYEAQ. V lost 4 bases, J lost 5 bases, and 4 bases stayed unmatched. The length of the CDR3 is 13 residues. This CDR3 reads CASSYDREETQYF. The CDR3 nucleotides read TGTGCCAGCAGCTACGACAGGGAGGAGACCCAGTACTTC.

The chain employs TRBV7-9 and TRBJ1-4, with D possibly TRBD1 on 5 matching bases. CDR1 SEHNR and CDR2 FQNEAQ come from the germline V gene (reference sequence). V was pared by 7 bases and J by 7 bases, with 13 bases between. The CDR3 spans 13 residues. The CDR3 sequence: CASTGGNSEKLFF. CDR3 sequence (DNA): TGTGCCAGCACTGGGGGTAATAGTGAAAAACTGTTTTTT.

V gene TRBV19 combines with J gene TRBJ2-5, with D possibly matching TRBD1 (6 bases). Trimming stripped 5 bases from V and 1 base from J, with 14 bases between. This CDR3 spans 15 amino acids. The germline V gene has CDR1 LNHDA and CDR2 SQIVND (reference sequence). This CDR3 reads CASSENRGTQETQYF. In DNA form, the CDR3 reads TGTGCCAGTAGTGAAAATAGGGGGACCCAAGAGACCCAGTACTTC.

The rearrangement joins TRBV9 to TRBJ2-1; D is uncertain. The CDR3 length is 16 residues. V was pared by 3 bases and J by 4 bases, with 17 bases between. Germline V gene data show CDR1 as SGDLS and CDR2 as YYNGEE. DNA of the CDR3: TGTGCCAGCAGCGCTGACTGGGTCACTGAATACAATGAGCAGTTCTTC. Translated, it gives CASSADWVTEYNEQFF.

The J gene is TRBJ2-1, the V gene TRBV12-3 or TRBV12-4; D gene unclear. Trimming pared 8 bases from V and 2 bases from J, leaving 10 bases between. The CDR3 is 13 residues long. As DNA, the CDR3 is TGTGCCAGCCGTTCAGGCCCCTACAATGAGCAGTTCTTC. As protein: CASRSGPYNEQFF.

J is TRBJ2-1 and V is TRBV11-2; TRBD2 matches at 12 bases. This CDR3 has 15 residues. CDR1 and CDR2 (germline): SGHAT, FQNNGV. V dropped 5 bases and J dropped 8; count of bases not matched to a gene: 7. CDR3 DNA: TGTGCCAGCAGCGCACTAGCGGGGGGCGGTGATGAGCAGTTCTTC. It translates to CASSALAGGGDEQFF.

This clone was seen more than once but under ten times. The chain has TRBV6-5 and TRBJ2-7; 8 bases match TRBD1. V gave up 8 bases and J gave up 9 bases; unmatched junction bases: 12. The germline gives CDR1 MNHEY, CDR2 SVGAGI. The CDR3 runs to 13 residues. CDR3 region: CASRDPDREAQYF. DNA of the CDR3: TGTGCCAGCCGAGACCCGGACAGGGAAGCGCAGTACTTC.

The chain has TRBV4-3 and TRBJ2-5; the match to TRBD1 covers 7 bases. V trimming: 3 bases; J trimming: 5 bases; junction bases outside the gene matches: 6. Germline V CDR1 and CDR2: LGHNA, YSLEER. The CDR3 covers 14 residues. The DNA of the CDR3 is TGCGCCAGCAGCCATAAAGTAGGGGGCGAGACCCAGTACTTC. This translates into CASSHKVGGETQYF.